This T cell receptor (beta chain) was observed in a study of CD8+ T cells in alopecia areata. Study summary: Oral tofacitinib (5 to 10 mg twice daily) was administered to treated patients. Tofacitinib administration persisted for 6 to 18 months, succeeded by 6 months off drug.

Germline CDR1 SEHNR, CDR2 FQNEAQ (reference sequence). This CDR3 spans 13 amino acids. Trimming removed 2 bases from V and 2 bases from J, with 6 bases in between. RNA extraction and reverse transcription yielded cDNA as sequencing template. Clones were sequenced by immunoSEQ multiplex PCR, and TCRdb holds only the in-frame ones, with some missing. Of some 170,000 clones listed, roughly 66% are singletons. Overall study results and limits: Lesional scalp exceeded normal scalp in clonality, especially in alopecia totalis/universalis.

This clone was observed once. Antigen unknown. This specimen was CD8+ T cells sorted from blood, taken at week 0. The chain has TRBV7-9 and TRBJ1-2; D call uncertain. The TCR originated in a human donor with alopecia areata. The CDR3: CASSLRQNYGYTF. In nucleotides, the CDR3 is TGTGCCAGCAGCTTACGGCAGAACTATGGCTACACCTTC.